This T cell receptor (beta chain) stems from a study of cytomegalovirus exposure and HLA in healthy donors. In the study overall: The 100 million to 120 million unique TCR beta sequences, from roughly 170 million T cells, were found by an earlier analysis. Study-level points and caveats: Most TCR beta V segments were productive about 87% or about 30% of the time in an earlier analysis.

PCR primers comprised 60 Vbeta and 13 Jbeta primers. Profiled with immunoSEQ multiplex PCR; TCRdb holds only in-frame clones, not every one. The repertoire has 100,000 to 150,000 clones, approximately 80% of them found once; the top ten carry under 6%. This clone showed up just a few times. Its antigen is undetermined. The source material was PBMCs. The sequence was collected from a woman in her thirties or forties in good health and CMV-seropositive.

CDR3 in amino acids: CASSIGGSHLSYEQYF. The DNA of the CDR3 is TGTGCCAGTAGTATCGGGGGGTCCCACCTCTCCTACGAGCAGTACTTC. The gene calls are TRBV19 and TRBJ2-7; 7 nucleotides line up with TRBD2. The junction had 8 bases not matched to a gene; V was cut back by 3 bases and J by 0 bases. From germline, CDR1 is LNHDA and CDR2 SQIVND (reference sequence). The CDR3 sequence is 16 residues long.